This TCR beta chain was observed in a study of neurological immune-mediated disorders. Germline loops: CDR1 SGHVS, CDR2 FQNEAQ. The CDR3 consists of 17 residues. Trimming took 3 bases from V and 1 from J, leaving 18 bases between them. This clonotype appeared many times. The cDNA was synthesized by 5'RACE incorporating 10-nucleotide random UMIs. The output of every sequencing run, over 160 million TCR-beta sequences, came from 15-18 subjects. TCRdb itself ran the 5' RACE reads through MiXCR, one entry per CDR3 protein. The sample records some 42,000 distinct CDR3 sequences, about 9.9% being singletons.

Material: CD4+ T cells from blood. The source is a woman in her thirties with HTLV-1-associated myelopathy (HAM/TSP). V usage is TRBV7-8 and J usage is TRBJ1-1, with a tentative D call TRBD1 (6 bases). CDR3 bases: TGTGCCAGCAGCTTCCGCCGGGGGCGCATGCCGAACACTGAAGCTTTCTTT. It translates to CASSFRRGRMPNTEAFF.